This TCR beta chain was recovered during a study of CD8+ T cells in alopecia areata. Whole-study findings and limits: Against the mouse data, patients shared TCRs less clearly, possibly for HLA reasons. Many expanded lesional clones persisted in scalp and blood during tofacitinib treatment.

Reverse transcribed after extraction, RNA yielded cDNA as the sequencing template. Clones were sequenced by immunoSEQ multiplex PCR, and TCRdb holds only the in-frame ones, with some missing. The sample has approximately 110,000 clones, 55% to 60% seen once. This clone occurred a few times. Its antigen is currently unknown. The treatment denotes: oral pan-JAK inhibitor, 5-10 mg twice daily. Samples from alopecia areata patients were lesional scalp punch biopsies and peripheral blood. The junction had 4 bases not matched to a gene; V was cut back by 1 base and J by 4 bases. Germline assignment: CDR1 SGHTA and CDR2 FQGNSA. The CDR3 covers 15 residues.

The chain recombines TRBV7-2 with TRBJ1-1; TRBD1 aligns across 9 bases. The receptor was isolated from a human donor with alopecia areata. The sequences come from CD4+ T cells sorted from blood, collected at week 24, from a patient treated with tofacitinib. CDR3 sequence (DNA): TGTGCCAGCAGCTTAGAAGGACAGGGGAGCACTGAAGCTTTCTTT. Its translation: CASSLEGQGSTEAFF.